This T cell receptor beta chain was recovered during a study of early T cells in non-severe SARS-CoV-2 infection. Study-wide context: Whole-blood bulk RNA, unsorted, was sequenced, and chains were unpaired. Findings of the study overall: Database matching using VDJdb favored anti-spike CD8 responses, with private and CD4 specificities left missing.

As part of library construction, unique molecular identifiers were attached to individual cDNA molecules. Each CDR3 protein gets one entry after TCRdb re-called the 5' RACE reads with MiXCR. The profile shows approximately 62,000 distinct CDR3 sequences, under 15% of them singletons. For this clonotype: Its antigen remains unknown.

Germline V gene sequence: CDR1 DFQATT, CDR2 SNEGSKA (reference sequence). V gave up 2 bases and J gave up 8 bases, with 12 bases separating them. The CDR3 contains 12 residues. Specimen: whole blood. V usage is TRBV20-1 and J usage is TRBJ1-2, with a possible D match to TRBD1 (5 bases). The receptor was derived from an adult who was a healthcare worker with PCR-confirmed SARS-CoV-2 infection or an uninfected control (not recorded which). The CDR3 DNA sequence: TGCAGTGCTAGAAGTGGGGCGGGAGGCTACACCTTC. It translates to CSARSGAGGYTF.